The clone carrying this TCR beta chain has a handful of counts. The antigen remains undetermined. V shed 4 bases and J shed 1 base, with 16 bases lying between them. The CDR3 length is 16 residues. CDR1 and CDR2 (germline): SGHTS, YDEGEE. These data originate in a study of cytomegalovirus exposure and HLA in healthy donors. General study results and limits: An assumption of roughly uniform sequencing depth across donors underlay the presence/absence analyses. In a later analysis, across HLA loci, associated TCR counts were highest for DRB1, lowest for HLA-C.

It was with 60 Vbeta and 13 Jbeta primers that the PCR ran. Libraries were prepared by immunoSEQ multiplex PCR; TCRdb keeps only in-frame clonotypes and omits some of them. In the table there are approximately 100,000 clones, roughly 9.4% of which are singletons. The chain combines TRBV5-8 with TRBJ2-3; D ambiguous. Material for sequencing was PBMCs. The clonotype originates from a man between 50 and 59 years old in good health and CMV-seropositive. The CDR3 DNA is TGTGCCAGCAGCCCTGCCGGGTTCGTAGGCACAGATACGCAGTATTTT. Amino acid sequence: CASSPAGFVGTDTQYF.